Shown below are 24 T cell receptor beta chains from a single sample sequenced in a study of T cell changes during pregnancy in multiple sclerosis (dated by TCRdb to 2018 to 2020). The library was built by means of the immunoSEQ multiplex PCR assay. TCRdb limited this immuneACCESS table to in-frame rearrangements with V and J called. A share of clones is missing; checked studies link under half to unresolved V genes, and the rest is unexplained. The sample includes over 50,000 clones, with 80% to 95% observed a single time. Clones ranked in the top ten supply 2.3% of the sample. Sequenced material: peripheral blood, taken in the first trimester of pregnancy. These receptors were collected from a female donor with multiple sclerosis, enrolled in a pregnancy study.

This chain uses TRBV19 with TRBJ1-5; D is perhaps TRBD1 (5 bases). V gave up 3 bases and J gave up 0 bases, with 12 bases separating them. The CDR3 is made up of 16 amino acids. Germline assignment: CDR1 LNHDA and CDR2 SQIVND (reference sequence). The CDR3 here is CASSIVQGFSNQPQHF. The CDR3 nucleotides are TGTGCCAGTAGTATTGTTCAGGGTTTTAGCAATCAGCCCCAGCATTTT.

This CDR3 reads CASSYAGSGELFF. In DNA, the CDR3 is TGTGCCAGCAGTTACGCGGGAAGCGGGGAGCTGTTTTTT. The rearrangement uses TRBV6-6 and TRBJ2-2; D is possibly TRBD2 (6 bases). V was trimmed by 2 bases and J by 7 bases, leaving 8 bases between them. The CDR3 runs 13 residues. Germline assignment: CDR1 MNHNY and CDR2 SVGAGI (reference sequence).

This chain connects TRBV11-1 to TRBJ2-1; no clear D. V lost 1 base and J 9 bases, leaving 4 bases between the germline ends. The CDR3 spans 11 residues. The V gene's germline CDR1 is SGHAT and CDR2 FQDESV (reference sequence). As DNA, the CDR3 is TGTGCCAGCAGCTTAGGAGGTGAGCAGTTCTTC. Encoded protein: CASSLGGEQFF.

The J gene is TRBJ1-5, the V gene TRBV9, with 9 bases fitting TRBD1. The length of the CDR3 is 15 residues. V lost 3 bases to trimming and J lost 5 bases; unmatched junction nucleotides: 6. The germline gives CDR1 SGDLS, CDR2 YYNGEE. In DNA, the CDR3 is TGTGCCAGCAGCGCGACAGGGGGAGGATATCAGCCCCAGCATTTT. This gives the protein CASSATGGGYQPQHF.

The chain employs TRBV2 and TRBJ2-1, with 12 bases that match TRBD2. Germline V gene data show CDR1 as SNHLY and CDR2 as FYNNEI. Germline trimming cut 6 bases from V and 4 bases from J; bases unmatched to any gene: 19. The CDR3 contains 20 residues. CDR3 sequence reads: CASRGPSSGRAGGLYNEQFF. CDR3 in DNA: TGTGCCAGCAGAGGCCCCTCTAGCGGGAGGGCGGGTGGGTTATACAATGAGCAGTTCTTC.

This chain uses TRBV19 with TRBJ2-5; 8 nucleotides match TRBD1. Germline V gene lookup returns CDR1 LNHDA and CDR2 SQIVND (reference sequence). Trimming cost V 3 bases and J 2 bases; bases outside gene matches: 5. This CDR3 has 15 residues. In DNA, the CDR3 is TGTGCCAGTAGTATCGGCAGGGGGCTGCAAGAGACCCAGTACTTC. Its protein product is CASSIGRGLQETQYF.

This clone has just one count. V is TRBV5-1 and J is TRBJ2-7; 7 positions match TRBD1. The V and J ends lost 1 base and 3 bases, in that order; junction bases with no gene match: 7. CDR3 length equals 15 residues. Germline V CDR1 and CDR2: SGHRS, YFSETQ. The chain's CDR3 is CASSLTIQGFYEQYF. The CDR3 DNA sequence: TGCGCCAGCAGCTTGACCATACAGGGGTTCTACGAGCAGTACTTC.

This chain links TRBV16 with TRBJ2-1, with TRBD2 identical over 12 bases. Looked up from germline, CDR1 is KGHSY and CDR2 is FQNENV. There are 14 residues in the CDR3. V lost 6 bases to trimming and J lost 4 bases; unmatched junction nucleotides: 1. The DNA for the CDR3 is TGTGCCAGCAGACTAGCGGGAGGATACAATGAGCAGTTCTTC. It codes for CASRLAGGYNEQFF.

The gene calls are TRBV27 and TRBJ2-7; D possibly corresponds to TRBD2 (6 bases). The germline V and J ends were trimmed by 3 bases and 10 bases, with 16 bases remaining between them. This CDR3 spans 13 amino acids. From germline, CDR1 is MNHEY and CDR2 SMNVEV (reference sequence). The CDR3 here is CASSFRREGEQYF. The CDR3 DNA reads TGTGCCAGCAGTTTTCGGAGGGAAGGTGAACAGTACTTC.

The chain uses TRBV5-6 and TRBJ2-3; TRBD2 matches at 9 bases. The V gene end was trimmed by 4 bases and the J gene end by 6 bases; junction bases not matched to a gene: 3. The germline gives CDR1 SGHDT, CDR2 YYEEEE. This CDR3 region has 13 residues. In DNA, the CDR3 is TGTGCCAGCAGCCAAGCGGGGGGCGATACGCAGTATTTT. Translating it yields CASSQAGGDTQYF.

This clone has a single count. This rearrangement joins TRBV4-3 to TRBJ1-3, with 7 bases lining up with TRBD1. Trimming at V came to 1 base and at J to 0 bases, leaving 9 bases not matched to a gene. The CDR3 extends over 18 amino acids. Germline CDR1 and CDR2: LGHNA and YSLEER. In DNA form, the CDR3 reads TGCGCCAGCAGCCAAGGGGCGCGTGGGACAGTCTCTGGAAACACCATATATTTT. It translates to CASSQGARGTVSGNTIYF.

The rearrangement links TRBV27 to TRBJ1-2, with TRBD1 identical over 7 bases. Germline lookup yields CDR1 MNHEY and CDR2 SMNVEV (reference sequence). The CDR3 covers 14 residues. J was trimmed by 7 bases and V by 4 bases; bases with no gene match: 9. CDR3 sequence reads: CASSSSTGYGGYTF. The CDR3 DNA reads TGTGCCAGCAGTTCATCGACAGGGTACGGTGGCTACACCTTC.

This chain uses TRBV29-1 with TRBJ1-1; TRBD1 aligns across 9 bases. CDR3 length: 16 residues. The junction had 10 bases not matched to a gene; V was cut back by 3 bases and J by 2 bases. The germline V gene encodes CDR1 SQVTM and CDR2 ANQGSEA. CDR3 in DNA: TGCAGCGTTGACGTTGTACAGGGGGCCATTAACACTGAAGCTTTCTTT. Its translation: CSVDVVQGAINTEAFF. Full variable domain (missing parts from reference TRBV29-1 and TRBJ1-1): SAVISQKPSRDICQRGTSLTIQCQVDSQVTMMFWYRQQPGQSLTLIATANQGSEATYESGFVIDKFPISRPNLTFSTLTVSNMSPEDSSIYLCSVDVVQGAINTEAFFGQGTRLTVV.

The chain employs TRBV4-3 and TRBJ2-3; TRBD2 matches at 7 bases. The V gene's germline CDR1 is LGHNA and CDR2 YSLEER. The J segment lost 2 bases and the V segment lost 1 base, leaving 9 bases of the junction unmatched. The CDR3 extends over 17 amino acids. CDR3 amino acids: CASSQVRGAGPTDTQYF. The CDR3 DNA reads as TGCGCCAGCAGCCAAGTTCGGGGAGCGGGACCCACAGATACGCAGTATTTT.

This rearrangement joins TRBV27 to TRBJ2-1; D is unclear. The CDR3 contains 12 residues. Germline assignment: CDR1 MNHEY and CDR2 SMNVEV (reference sequence). Trimming stripped 1 base from V and 9 bases from J, with 7 bases between. The CDR3 DNA is TGTGCCAGCAGTTTATTTGCCGGTGAGCAGTTCTTC. Translating it yields CASSLFAGEQFF.

The chain combines TRBV15 with TRBJ2-6; D unresolved. The CDR3 spans 17 residues. With 1 base removed from V and 0 bases from J, the gap between germline ends came to 10 bases. The V gene's germline CDR1 is LNHNV and CDR2 YYDKDF (reference sequence). The CDR3 is CATSRVTSSSGANVLTF. The CDR3 nucleotides read TGTGCCACCAGCAGAGTCACGAGTAGCTCTGGGGCCAACGTCCTGACTTTC.

The V and J genes are TRBV7-2 and TRBJ1-5; no clear D. The length of the CDR3 is 12 residues. Germline V gene sequence: CDR1 SGHTA, CDR2 FQGNSA. Trimming left V 4 bases short and J 4 bases short, with 5 bases between. CDR3 sequence: CASSSMNQPQHF. Here the CDR3 DNA reads TGTGCCAGCAGCTCTATGAATCAGCCCCAGCATTTT.

This sequence joins TRBV19 and TRBJ2-5; 8 nucleotides agree with TRBD1. CDR1 LNHDA and CDR2 SQIVND come from the germline V gene (reference sequence). This CDR3 contains 15 residues. V lost 1 base and J lost 2; bases outside the gene matches: 3. This CDR3 is CASSIGQGWQETQYF. CDR3 nucleotides: TGTGCCAGTAGTATAGGACAGGGGTGGCAAGAGACCCAGTACTTC. The whole variable domain, filled in from reference TRBV19 and TRBJ2-5, reads DGGITQSPKYLFRKEGQNVTLSCEQNLNHDAMYWYRQDPGQGLRLIYYSQIVNDFQKGDIAEGYSVSREKKESFPLTVTSAQKNPTAFYLCASSIGQGWQETQYFGPGTRLLVL.

This chain links TRBV4-3 with TRBJ2-5; tentative D call: TRBD1 (5 bases). The CDR3 spans 12 residues. Germline loops: CDR1 LGHNA, CDR2 YSLEER. The germline V and J ends were trimmed by 4 bases and 7 bases, with 10 bases remaining between them. CDR3 coding DNA: TGCGCCAGCAGCCCAGGGTCCGGGACCCAGTACTTC. It translates to CASSPGSGTQYF.

This clone was found once. The chain uses TRBV9 and TRBJ2-7; possibly TRBD2 for D (5 bases). Germline V CDR1 and CDR2: SGDLS, YYNGEE. V lost 2 bases and J 3 bases, leaving 9 bases between the germline ends. This CDR3 has 13 amino acids. In nucleotides, the CDR3 is TGTGCCAGCAGCGTGGAGGAAAACTACGAGCAGTACTTC. Residues: CASSVEENYEQYF.

The chain links TRBV11-3 to TRBJ2-1; TRBD2 matches 8 bases. The CDR3 length is 15 residues. Germline V lookup: CDR1 SGHNT, CDR2 YENEEA. Germline trimming cut 2 bases from V and 0 bases from J; bases unmatched to any gene: 0. CDR3 DNA sequence: TGTGCCAGCAGCTTAAGCGGGAGCTCCTACAATGAGCAGTTCTTC. The encoded protein is CASSLSGSSYNEQFF. The whole variable domain, filled in from reference TRBV11-3 and TRBJ2-1, reads EAGVVQSPRYKIIEKKQPVAFWCNPISGHNTLYWYLQNLGQGPELLIRYENEEAVDDSQLPKDRFSAERLKGVDSTLKIQPAELGDSAVYLCASSLSGSSYNEQFFGPGTRLTVL.

The CDR3 DNA reads TGTGCCAGCAGAGGGACAGGGGGGCGCACAGATACGCAGTATTTT. This translates into CASRGTGGRTDTQYF. The chain is built from TRBV27 and TRBJ2-3; 11 bases are shared with TRBD1. The germline V gene encodes CDR1 MNHEY and CDR2 SMNVEV (reference sequence). This CDR3 contains 15 residues. The V and J ends lost 6 bases and 1 base, in that order; junction bases with no gene match: 3.

This chain connects TRBV5-8 to TRBJ2-2, with a tentative D call TRBD1 (5 bases). The CDR3 totals 15 residues. V was cut by 2 bases and J by 5 bases, with 13 bases left in between. Germline CDR1 is SGHTS and CDR2 is YDEGEE. The CDR3 here is CASSFGAWVTGELFF. The DNA for the CDR3 is TGTGCCAGCAGCTTTGGGGCGTGGGTGACCGGGGAGCTGTTTTTT.

The chain carries TRBV5-5 and TRBJ2-7, with 14 bases identical to TRBD2. The CDR3 extends over 15 amino acids. Germline CDR1 SGHKS, CDR2 YYEKEE (reference sequence). J lost 4 bases, V lost 4 bases, and 4 bases had no gene match. The CDR3 DNA follows: TGTGCCAGCAGCCAGACTAGCGGGAGGGCATACGAGCAGTACTTC. This encodes CASSQTSGRAYEQYF.